A selection of T cell receptor beta chains follows, all from one sample in a study of blood T cell repertoires in COVID-19. Assay used: immunoSEQ multiplex PCR; TCRdb lists only in-frame clones, some missing. The data contain about 250,000 clones, under 90% of them singletons. Specimen: PBMCs or T cells enriched from blood (not recorded which). The origin of the receptors is a man between 18 and 29 years old who had recovered from COVID-19. The CDR3 runs from the conserved cysteine through the conserved F or W. The D gene is left open where the match is weak. Clone size is shown for a subset of rows, as once, few, many or a class of expanded clone.

cdr3_aa | cdr3_nt | j_call | cdr3_length | d_call | clone_size | v_call
CASRGSGNTIYF | TGTGCCTCCAGGGGATCTGGAAACACCATATATTTT | TRBJ1-3 | 12 | . | . | TRBV10-3
CASSLFPAGAAYNEQFF | TGTGCCAGCAGCTTATTCCCAGCGGGAGCGGCCTACAATGAGCAGTTCTTC | TRBJ2-1 | 17 | TRBD2 | once | TRBV7-9
CASTSGLAGPWEQYF | TGTGCCAGCACTTCGGGACTAGCGGGGCCGTGGGAGCAGTACTTC | TRBJ2-7 | 15 | TRBD2 | . | TRBV6-5
CASSRGSHSTNEKLFF | TGTGCCAGCAGCCGAGGCAGTCACTCAACTAATGAAAAACTGTTTTTT | TRBJ1-4 | 16 | . | . | TRBV3-1/TRBV3-2
CASSLERGFAFF | TGTGCCAGCAGCTTAGAAAGGGGGTTTGCTTTCTTT | TRBJ1-1 | 12 | . | . | TRBV13
CAWSLTENQPQHF | TGTGCCTGGAGTCTAACAGAGAATCAGCCCCAGCATTTT | TRBJ1-5 | 13 | . | once | TRBV30
CASRHLAKNIQYF | TGTGCCAGCAGACACCTAGCCAAAAACATTCAGTACTTC | TRBJ2-4 | 13 | . | once | TRBV11-2
CASSLTPGQGLDTQYF | TGTGCCAGCAGTTTAACGCCGGGACAGGGGTTAGATACGCAGTATTTT | TRBJ2-3 | 16 | TRBD1 | . | TRBV6-5
CASSLKSPGLTPYNEQFF | TGTGCCAGCAGCTTAAAATCACCGGGACTAACACCGTACAATGAGCAGTTCTTC | TRBJ2-1 | 18 | TRBD2 | . | TRBV5-6
CASSLDGLENYGYTF | TGTGCCAGCAGCTTAGATGGCTTGGAGAACTATGGCTACACCTTC | TRBJ1-2 | 15 | . | once | TRBV7-8
CASSQQRTGALNQPQHF | TGTGCCAGCAGCCAACAGCGGACAGGGGCACTCAATCAGCCCCAGCATTTT | TRBJ1-5 | 17 | TRBD1 | . | TRBV6-2/TRBV6-3
CASSYGLAGQETQYF | TGTGCCAGCAGCTATGGACTAGCGGGTCAAGAGACCCAGTACTTC | TRBJ2-5 | 15 | TRBD2 | . | TRBV2
CAISEGTSNEQFF | TGTGCCATCAGTGAGGGGACTAGCAATGAGCAGTTCTTC | TRBJ2-1 | 13 | TRBD2 | . | TRBV10-3
CASSVRGNNEQFF | TGTGCCAGCAGCGTTAGGGGGAACAATGAGCAGTTCTTC | TRBJ2-1 | 13 | . | . | TRBV9
CASGRTPGLHNYGYTF | TGTGCCAGTGGGAGAACGCCGGGACTTCATAACTATGGCTACACCTTC | TRBJ1-2 | 16 | . | . | TRBV19
CASSLAFSSRGRMNTEAFF | TGTGCCAGCAGCTTAGCGTTTTCGTCTAGGGGGCGCATGAACACTGAAGCTTTCTTT | TRBJ1-1 | 19 | TRBD1 | once | TRBV11-2
CASSFPGGQAFF | TGTGCCAGCAGTTTCCCAGGGGGGCAAGCTTTCTTT | TRBJ1-1 | 12 | TRBD1 | . | TRBV12-3/TRBV12-4
CASSQEPGGYYEQYF | TGCGCCAGCAGCCAAGAACCAGGGGGTTACTACGAGCAGTACTTC | TRBJ2-7 | 15 | TRBD1 | . | TRBV4-1
CASSPSSGTGDGYTF | TGTGCCAGCTCACCGTCATCCGGGACAGGGGATGGCTACACCTTC | TRBJ1-2 | 15 | TRBD1 | . | TRBV18
CASSPMDRALGTEAFF | TGTGCCAGCTCACCAATGGACAGGGCCTTGGGCACTGAAGCTTTCTTT | TRBJ1-1 | 16 | TRBD1 | . | TRBV18
CASTRGRGLGYTF | TGTGCCAGCACCAGAGGCAGGGGGCTAGGCTACACCTTC | TRBJ1-2 | 13 | TRBD1 | once | TRBV7-9
CASSGGGNQPQHF | TGTGCCAGCAGTGGAGGAGGCAATCAGCCCCAGCATTTT | TRBJ1-5 | 13 | . | . | TRBV2
CASSSRDRDLGYTF | TGTGCCAGCAGTTCCCGGGACAGGGATCTTGGCTACACCTTC | TRBJ1-2 | 14 | TRBD1 | . | TRBV6-5
CASSLRTGGGQPQHF | TGTGCCAGCAGCCTCCGGACAGGGGGCGGACAGCCCCAGCATTTT | TRBJ1-5 | 15 | TRBD1 | . | TRBV11-2
CASSWTGSNEKLFF | TGTGCCAGCAGCTGGACAGGGAGTAATGAAAAACTGTTTTTT | TRBJ1-4 | 14 | TRBD1 | once | TRBV11-2
CASSLEALAGNNEQFF | TGCGCCAGCAGCTTGGAAGCCCTAGCGGGGAACAATGAGCAGTTCTTC | TRBJ2-1 | 16 | TRBD2 | . | TRBV5-1
CASSPAGTGVTEAFF | TGCGCCAGCAGCCCGGCCGGGACAGGGGTAACTGAAGCTTTCTTT | TRBJ1-1 | 15 | TRBD1 | . | TRBV5-1
CASRTSGDHEQFF | TGTGCCAGCAGGACTAGCGGGGATCATGAGCAGTTCTTC | TRBJ2-1 | 13 | TRBD2 | once | TRBV28
CASTGQGARTEAFF | TGTGCCAGCACAGGACAGGGGGCGCGCACTGAAGCTTTCTTT | TRBJ1-1 | 14 | TRBD1 | . | TRBV6-5
CASSQASEGDGNTIYF | TGCGCCAGCAGCCAAGCGTCAGAGGGAGATGGAAACACCATATATTTT | TRBJ1-3 | 16 | . | . | TRBV4-1
CASSSRDRGNSPLHF | TGTGCCAGCAGTTCCCGGGACAGGGGTAATTCACCCCTCCACTTT | TRBJ1-6 | 15 | TRBD1 | . | TRBV6-2/TRBV6-3
CASSPGGRKGAGNTIYF | TGTGCCAGCAGTCCCGGGGGACGAAAGGGCGCTGGAAACACCATATATTTT | TRBJ1-3 | 17 | . | . | TRBV27
CASSPSDTDTQYF | TGTGCCAGCTCACCATCAGACACAGATACGCAGTATTTT | TRBJ2-3 | 13 | . | . | TRBV18
CASLGVQGTYLRGYTF | TGTGCCAGCCTAGGGGTTCAGGGGACCTATTTACGTGGCTACACCTTC | TRBJ1-2 | 16 | . | . | TRBV2
CASSPRRQGPYEQYF | TGTGCCAGCAGTCCCCGGAGACAGGGCCCCTACGAGCAGTACTTC | TRBJ2-7 | 15 | TRBD1 | few | TRBV27
CASSLGVTYGYTF | TGTGCCAGCAGCTTAGGGGTTACCTATGGCTACACCTTC | TRBJ1-2 | 13 | . | . | TRBV5-6
CASRGGPQETQYF | TGCGCCAGCAGGGGGGGTCCCCAAGAGACCCAGTACTTC | TRBJ2-5 | 13 | . | . | TRBV10-2
CASSPTPLKLSYEQYF | TGTGCCAGCAGCCCCACTCCCCTGAAACTCTCCTACGAGCAGTACTTC | TRBJ2-7 | 16 | . | few | TRBV27
CARSLGRGRTEAFF | TGTGCCAGAAGCTTGGGCAGGGGGCGGACTGAAGCTTTCTTT | TRBJ1-1 | 14 | TRBD1 | . | TRBV5-3
CASTENVAKNIQYF | TGTGCCAGTACCGAGAACGTAGCCAAAAACATTCAGTACTTC | TRBJ2-4 | 14 | . | . | TRBV19
CASRARGSNYGYTF | TGTGCCAGCAGGGCCCGGGGATCTAACTATGGCTACACCTTC | TRBJ1-2 | 14 | . | once | TRBV11-2
CASSSGTGFRNEQFF | TGTGCCAGCAGTTCCGGGACAGGGTTTCGCAATGAGCAGTTCTTC | TRBJ2-1 | 15 | TRBD1 | . | TRBV28
CAWSISRVTGELFF | TGTGCCTGGAGTATAAGCAGGGTGACCGGGGAGCTGTTTTTT | TRBJ2-2 | 14 | . | . | TRBV30
CASSLDRNTEAFF | TGCGCCAGCAGCTTGGACAGGAACACTGAAGCTTTCTTT | TRBJ1-1 | 13 | . | . | TRBV5-1
CASSLVGEGFDTEAFF | TGTGCCAGCAGCTTAGTGGGGGAGGGGTTTGACACTGAAGCTTTCTTT | TRBJ1-1 | 16 | . | . | TRBV7-8
CASSLSLAGQDTQYF | TGTGCCAGCAGTTTATCACTAGCGGGGCAAGATACGCAGTATTTT | TRBJ2-3 | 15 | TRBD2 | . | TRBV27
CASSPQSGSATNEKLFF | TGCGCCAGCAGTCCACAGTCAGGGTCCGCAACTAATGAAAAACTGTTTTTT | TRBJ1-4 | 17 | . | . | TRBV4-1
CASTPVIGLNTEAFF | TGTGCCAGCACTCCCGTTATTGGCCTGAACACTGAAGCTTTCTTT | TRBJ1-1 | 15 | . | once | TRBV6-5